This T cell receptor (beta chain) was recorded in a study of regulatory T cells in long-lasting Graves disease. This clonotype was recorded a few times. The antigen is not known. Given the absence of the conserved phenylalanine or tryptophan at the CDR3 end, a read error is likely. The study, taken as a whole, reports: New patients shared around 920 public clonotypes, fewer than the roughly 2,700 shared by persistent patients.

Relying on iRepertoire HTBI primers and Arm-PCR of CDR3 regions, the team built TCR beta libraries. TCRdb fed the multiplex PCR reads into MiXCR, producing one record per CDR3 protein. The sample includes hundreds of thousands of distinct CDR3 sequences, about a fifth seen only once; the top ten take more than 20%. CDR1 is MNHNS and CDR2 is SASEGT in the germline V gene. The CDR3 is 15 residues long. V trimming: 6 bases; J trimming: 0 bases; junction bases outside the gene matches: 5. As to time point: persistent/refractory GD, antithyroid drugs over 5 years with positive TRAb. Generation of the TCR library employed RNA extracted from PBMCs.

The V call is TRBV6-1, the J call TRBJ1-5; 7 positions agree with TRBD1. The sequence derives from a female donor with Graves disease. The starting material was peripheral blood mononuclear cells (PBMCs), obtained when the disease was refractory, from a patient treated with antithyroid drugs. The chain's CDR3 is CASRRRDSSNQPQHL. Here the CDR3 DNA reads TGTGCCAGCAGGAGACGGGACAGTAGCAATCAGCCCCAGCATCTT.